This T cell receptor (beta chain) was documented in a study of low-dose radiotherapy and immunotherapy resistance in tumors (dated by TCRdb to between 2021 and 2023). Regarding the complete study: In Cohort 1, each fraction delivered 0.5 Gy every 2 weeks, and the prescribed total PTV dose was 6.5 Gy. Intravenous cyclophosphamide at 200 mg/m2 was administered every two weeks, one day ahead of each radiation and immunotherapy administration. Patients were given nivolumab as a 240 mg flat dose every two weeks and ipilimumab at 1 mg/kg every six weeks, with both drugs delivered intravenously. Starting on cycle 1 day 1, patients took 300 mg of aspirin by mouth once daily for four cycles. No randomization into treatment groups was done for the people taking part in the trial. Eight patients were included in the translational analysis: three from the first dose cohort and the first five from the second dose cohort. For Cohort 2, the dose was 1 Gy per fraction given every two weeks, adding up to 13 Gy in total across 26 weeks.

The time point label corresponds to: after trial treatment. According to the study, the label for this sample's treatment or condition signals: LDRT plus nivolumab, ipilimumab, low-dose cyclophosphamide and aspirin (RACIN trial). The donors took part in RACIN, a single-arm, phase I, dose-escalation trial that combined nivolumab, ipilimumab, aspirin, low-dose cyclophosphamide and low-dose radiotherapy. Patients with advanced, TIL-negative solid tumors were considered eligible. The sample holds many counts of this clonotype. Its antigen specificity is not known. There are no base qualities to consult, and no much larger clone falls within one base. The CDR3, cysteine through phenylalanine, is 15 amino acids long. Of all the DNA, just the CDR3 is kept, 45 bases in frame from base 1. Trimming takes 5 bases off V and 1 base off J; junction bases not matched to a gene: 6. From a lookup of the germline V gene, CDR1 and CDR2 are SNHLY and FYNNEI.

Superscript III and a set of TRAV- and TRBV-specific primers were used to synthesize first-strand cDNA, so that both TCRalpha and TCRbeta chains were covered. TCRs were amplified for about 20 PCR cycles with Phusion, using a constant-region primer paired with the adapter attached to the V primers. Amplification of the isolated mRNA was done with the MessageAmp II aRNA Amplification Kit, which involved a roughly 15-hour in vitro transcription at 37 degrees C. mRNA for TCR sequencing was isolated with the Dynabeads mRNA DIRECT Purification Kit. A second approximately 25-cycle Phusion PCR added indexed Illumina adapters, and products were purified with AMPure XP beads. TCRalpha and TCRbeta libraries were deep-sequenced on an Illumina MiniSeq instrument. In the authors' own workflow: Custom Perl scripts were used to pool TCR sequences that encoded the same protein, to remove out-of-frame sequences, and to calculate the abundance of each clonotype. The analysis excluded TCR sequences that were supported by just one read. Repertoire metrics included Shannon entropy, Gini index, clonality, richness, and frequency of TCRs shared between repertoires. TCRdb reanalyzed the raw reads on its own, using fastp at Q25 for trimming and MiXCR for clone calling, and kept in-frame beta chains. CDR3 protein sequences are deduplicated, and each keeps its most common genes and DNA. The V and J calls were determined by TCRdb, not by the authors. The sample data list about 39,000 distinct CDR3 sequences, and roughly 20% of these were observed just once. About 8.3% of the sample is held by the ten biggest clonotypes.

The rearrangement combines TRBV2 with TRBJ1-1, and 8 bases in between align with TRBD1. The TCR was taken from a female donor with ovarian cancer. The material sequenced was PBMCs, taken after low-dose radiotherapy plus immunotherapy. Here is the DNA: TGTGCCAGCAGTTGGGACAGGCGAGCGAACACTGAAGCTTTCTTT. Its protein is CASSWDRRANTEAFF.